This T cell receptor (beta chain) appears in the sequencing data of a study of sequential checkpoint blockade in melanoma. In the study overall: About 90 pretreatment tumor DNA samples were TCRβ immunosequenced. About two dozen patients had tumor biopsies before treatment and at week 13. Notes on the study in general: About 30 times likelier clinical benefit followed increased tumor T-cell fraction and clonality. Tumor T-cell fraction and clonality correlated with PD-L1 and CD8+ counts.

On this clone itself: The antigen is not known.

There are 14 residues in the CDR3. V was pared by 2 bases and J by 2 bases, with 9 bases between. Germline CDR1 reads KGHSH; CDR2 reads LQKENI. Produced via immunoSEQ multiplex PCR; TCRdb's table is partial and in-frame only. Counted here are about 2,900 clones, roughly 20% occurring once; the ten biggest clones make up around 10%. Treatment indicated: randomized to nivolumab then ipilimumab (arm A) or the reverse (arm B). The sample was tumor tissue (inferred from file names), taken from a patient given nivolumab and ipilimumab in sequence. V gene TRBV18 combines with J gene TRBJ1-2; D unclear. The receptor was isolated from a human donor with melanoma. For the CDR3, the DNA is TGTGCCAGCTCACCAATTGGATCCAACTATGGCTACACCTTC. It yields the protein CASSPIGSNYGYTF.